Reported below is one TCR beta chain. This CDR3 is 13 amino acids long. Trimming stripped 4 bases from V and 8 bases from J, with 11 bases between. This specimen comes from a study of blood T cell repertoires in COVID-19. Across the whole study: From T cells, B-cell-depleted T cells, or PBMCs came the material, which was cDNA or gDNA.

The age range of participants was about 18 to 89 years, with residence in 20 to 25 US areas. Original methodology: The authors estimated nucleated cell counts from reference gene primer amplification. Only in-frame clones appear in the TCRdb table, and some are missing; sequencing was by immunoSEQ multiplex PCR. V, J and clone size were drawn from that table, and D and trimming were deduced from the DNA. Here the sample spans approximately 100,000 clones, approximately 86% being singletons. The gene calls are TRBV23-1 and TRBJ1-4; no clear D. TRBV23-1 is classed as an ORF, of uncertain function. The sequence was obtained from a woman aged 45-65 years who had recovered from COVID-19. Sequenced input: PBMCs or T cells enriched from blood (not recorded which). In DNA, the CDR3 is TGCGCCAGCAGTCTCCCGGGAGGAGAAAAACTGTTTTTT. Translation gives CASSLPGGEKLFF.